Below, 20 T cell receptor beta chains from the same sample are listed, as sequenced in a study of cytomegalovirus exposure and HLA in healthy donors. The PCR had 60 Vbeta and 13 Jbeta primers. Clones were read by immunoSEQ multiplex PCR, and TCRdb kept only the in-frame ones, dropping some. This sample has 200,000 to 250,000 clones, with about 81% found just once. Sample: PBMCs. Source of these receptors: a woman aged 40 to 50 in good health and CMV-seropositive.

V and J are TRBV5-6 and TRBJ1-3; D remains unclear. The CDR3 runs 15 residues. Germline CDR1 is SGHDT and CDR2 is YYEEEE. V lost 2 bases to trimming and J lost 0 bases, with 9 bases between them. As DNA, the CDR3 is TGTGCCAGCAGCTTAACCGTCTACTCTGGAAACACCATATATTTT. Protein: CASSLTVYSGNTIYF.

This clone has just one count. This chain joins TRBV21-1 and TRBJ1-4. TRBV21-1 is tagged as a pseudogene. The length of the CDR3 is 15 residues. This CDR3 reads CASSKALGDNEKLFF. For the CDR3, the DNA is TGTGCCAGCAGCAAAGCGCTCGGAGACAATGAAAAACTGTTTTTT.

The genes are TRBV23-1 and TRBJ1-4, with 8 bases aligning to TRBD1. TRBV23-1 is an open reading frame, and its role is uncertain. This CDR3 comprises 16 residues. V trimming: 2 bases; J trimming: 2 bases; junction bases outside the gene matches: 4. In nucleotides, the CDR3 is TGCGCCAGCAGTCAACAGGGGGCATGGACTAATGAAAAACTGTTTTTT. It codes for CASSQQGAWTNEKLFF.

This clone has only one observation. V usage is TRBV6-1 and J usage is TRBJ1-3; 7 positions match TRBD1. V gave up 10 bases and J gave up 4 bases; unmatched junction bases: 13. This CDR3 has 15 amino acids. In germline, CDR1 is MNHNS, CDR2 SASEGT. The CDR3 nucleotides read TGTGCCACCCTACAACGTCAGACAGGGGGAAACACCATATATTTT. Its protein is CATLQRQTGGNTIYF.

The rearrangement uses TRBV11-3 and TRBJ2-1, with TRBD2 matching 10 bases. Trimming took 2 bases from V and 9 from J; bases not matched to a gene: 7. In germline, CDR1 is SGHNT, CDR2 YENEEA. This CDR3 spans 15 amino acids. CDR3 in amino acids: CASSLQSSGGPEQFF. In nucleotides, the CDR3 is TGTGCCAGCAGCTTACAGTCTAGCGGGGGACCTGAGCAGTTCTTC.

The CDR3 DNA follows: TGTGCCAGCAGCACCGGCCTAAGCGGGGGGGCCGGCACAGATACGCAGTATTTT. Protein sequence: CASSTGLSGGAGTDTQYF. This rearrangement joins TRBV5-4 to TRBJ2-3; 10 nucleotides agree with TRBD2. Looked up from germline, CDR1 is SGHNT and CDR2 is YYREEE (reference sequence). V was pared by 4 bases and J by 1 base, with 12 bases of the junction left unmatched. The CDR3 has 18 residues.

V gene TRBV18 combines with J gene TRBJ1-4; the match to TRBD1 covers 11 bases. The CDR3 runs 16 residues. The V gene's germline CDR1 is KGHSH and CDR2 LQKENI. The junction had 11 bases not matched to a gene; V was cut back by 6 bases and J by 8 bases. This CDR3 is CASSPRDRGFDEKLFF. The CDR3 DNA is TGTGCCAGCTCCCCCCGGGACAGGGGGTTCGACGAAAAACTGTTTTTT.

This chain uses TRBV5-6 with TRBJ1-3; TRBD1 agrees at 7 bases. The CDR3 is 16 residues long. Germline lookup yields CDR1 SGHDT and CDR2 YYEEEE. V was clipped by 4 bases and J by 0 bases; unmatched bases: 7. The DNA of the CDR3 is TGTGCCAGCAGCCCTGGGGGACAGTTCTCTGGAAACACCATATATTTT. Amino acid sequence: CASSPGGQFSGNTIYF.

A single count supports this clone. This rearrangement joins TRBV9 to TRBJ2-5, with 7 bases that match TRBD2. The J call is in doubt because the DNA end fits TRBJ2-7 better. CDR1 and CDR2 (germline): SGDLS, YYNGEE. This CDR3 contains 14 residues. CDR3 loop: CASNPSGTAYEQYF. The CDR3 DNA reads as TGTGCCAGCAACCCAAGCGGGACTGCCTACGAGCAGTACTTC.

The chain recombines TRBV4-2 with TRBJ1-1; the match to TRBD1 covers 8 bases. CDR1 and CDR2 (germline): LGHNA, YNFKEQ. V lost 6 bases to trimming and J lost 4 bases; unmatched junction nucleotides: 13. The CDR3 totals 16 residues. CDR3: CASRGMSNRGVTEAFF. CDR3 DNA sequence: TGTGCCAGCAGGGGGATGTCAAACAGGGGGGTCACTGAAGCTTTCTTT.

In this sample, this clone turned up a few times. V and J are TRBV7-9 and TRBJ1-1, with D perhaps matching TRBD1 (6 bases). CDR1 SEHNR and CDR2 FQNEAQ come from the germline V gene (reference sequence). The V and J ends lost 1 base and 4 bases respectively, with 10 bases between them. The CDR3 has 14 amino acids. CDR3 in amino acids: CASSLGRTATEAFF. The CDR3 coding sequence is TGTGCCAGCAGCTTAGGCCGGACAGCCACTGAAGCTTTCTTT.

The chain links TRBV30 to TRBJ2-1, with D possibly being TRBD2 (6 bases). V dropped 4 bases and J dropped 3 bases, with 16 bases sitting between them. In germline, CDR1 is GTSNPN, CDR2 SVGIG (reference sequence). The CDR3 consists of 15 residues. CDR3 sequence (DNA): TGTGCCTGGACTACGGGCCGCGGGAACTACAATGAGCAGTTCTTC. Amino acid sequence: CAWTTGRGNYNEQFF. Using reference TRBV30 and TRBJ2-1 for the parts outside the CDR3, the full variable domain is SQTIHQWPATLVQPVGSPLSLECTVEGTSNPNLYWYRQAAGRGLQLLFYSVGIGQISSEVPQNLSASRPQDRQFILSSKKLLLSDSGFYLCAWTTGRGNYNEQFFGPGTRLTVL.

The CDR3 sequence: CAMGQQNTGELFF. The CDR3, as DNA: TGTGCCATGGGGCAACAGAACACCGGGGAGCTGTTTTTT. V gene TRBV10-3 combines with J gene TRBJ2-2; weak D call: TRBD1 (5 bases). V gave up 9 bases and J gave up 1 base, with 9 bases separating them. CDR3 size: 13 residues. Germline-derived CDR1 and CDR2 are ENHRY and SYGVKD.

This chain joins TRBV10-3 and TRBJ2-5; 13 bases match TRBD2. CDR3 size: 13 residues. CDR1 ENHRY and CDR2 SYGVKD come from the germline V gene. V gave up 10 bases and J gave up 3 bases; unmatched junction bases: 2. Here the CDR3 DNA reads TGTGCCACCGGACTAGCGGGGGAAGAGACCCAGTACTTC. This sequence encodes CATGLAGEETQYF.

The chain recombines TRBV30 with TRBJ2-1; 9 nucleotides line up with TRBD2. CDR3 length: 14 residues. Losses at the gene ends were 2 bases for V and 7 bases for J; bases not matched to a gene: 6. Germline CDR1 is GTSNPN and CDR2 is SVGIG (reference sequence). CDR3 region: CAWSRASGMNEQFF. The CDR3 DNA reads TGTGCCTGGAGTAGAGCTAGCGGGATGAATGAGCAGTTCTTC.

This chain links TRBV7-9 with TRBJ1-1; D might be TRBD1 (6 bases). In germline, CDR1 is SEHNR, CDR2 FQNEAQ (reference sequence). The CDR3 is 15 amino acids. The V and J ends lost 2 bases and 0 bases respectively, with 10 bases between them. Here the CDR3 reads CASSLTGGVNTEAFF. The CDR3 nucleotides are TGTGCCAGCAGCTTAACGGGGGGCGTGAACACTGAAGCTTTCTTT.

V usage is TRBV11-2 and J usage is TRBJ2-1; TRBD2 matches 8 bases. CDR1 is SGHAT, CDR2 FQNNGV, per germline. V lost 4 bases and J lost 9; bases outside the gene matches: 14. This CDR3 spans 16 amino acids. The CDR3 sequence: CASSSHPGGLGGEQFF. Here the CDR3 DNA reads TGTGCCAGCAGCTCCCATCCGGGGGGACTAGGCGGTGAGCAGTTCTTC.

The chain combines TRBV5-1 with TRBJ2-1, with D uncertain. CDR1 is SGHRS, CDR2 YFSETQ, per germline. The V gene lost 6 bases and the J gene lost 3 bases, with 13 bases spanning the gap. The CDR3 loop spans 14 amino acids. The CDR3 nucleotides read TGCGCCAGCAAAGACAACGCGTACTACAATGAGCAGTTCTTC. Its protein is CASKDNAYYNEQFF.

The chain is built from TRBV9 and TRBJ1-3; the D gene is possibly TRBD1 (5 bases). The CDR3 covers 16 residues. Trimming removed 1 base from V and 0 bases from J, with 11 bases in between. CDR1 and CDR2 from the germline V gene are SGDLS and YYNGEE. CDR3 region: CASSVSGGISGNTIYF. In DNA form, the CDR3 reads TGTGCCAGCAGCGTATCGGGGGGGATCTCTGGAAACACCATATATTTT.

This sequence joins TRBV27 and TRBJ2-7; weak D call: TRBD1 (5 bases). The ends were cut back, 6 bases at V and 1 base at J, with 13 bases in the middle. CDR3 length equals 14 residues. Germline values: CDR1 MNHEY, CDR2 SMNVEV (reference sequence). For the CDR3, the DNA is TGTGCCAGCAGGGGCGTAGGGGATTCCTACGAGCAGTACTTC. The encoded protein is CASRGVGDSYEQYF.